The rows below give T cell receptor beta chains drawn from one sample of a study of T-cell reconstitution after alpha-beta-depleted transplantation in children. TCRdb fed the PCR reads into MiXCR, producing one record per CDR3 protein. The data hold approximately 130,000 distinct CDR3 sequences, with around a tenth observed a single time. The sample consisted of PBMCs, mostly from graft donor cells, taken 180 days after TCRalphabeta/CD19-depleted stem cell transplant. These receptor sequences come from a girl less than two years old who had a stem cell transplant for combined immunodeficiency, so the T cells may come from the graft donor. The CDR3 runs from the conserved cysteine through the conserved F or W. The order of the fields is J gene, CDR3 length, V gene, clone size, D gene, CDR3 DNA, CDR3 protein. A D gene is named only where the DNA matches it firmly. Clone size is given for some rows only: seen once, a few or many times, or a class if the clone is expanded.

J: TRBJ1-1
length: 15
V: TRBV3-1
size: few
D: .
DNA: TGTGCCAGCAGCCGGGGGGGGGCCCGGGGGACTGAAGCTTTCTTT
CDR3: CASSRGGARGTEAFF

J: TRBJ2-1
length: 15
V: TRBV7-3
size: few
D: TRBD2
DNA: TGTGCCAGCAGCTCCTCTAACGGGGGGGTGAATGAGCAGTTCTTC
CDR3: CASSSSNGGVNEQFF

J: TRBJ1-1
length: 15
V: TRBV6-5
size: few
D: TRBD1
DNA: TGTGCCAGCAGTTACTCCGGACAGGGCCAGACTGAAGCTTTCTTT
CDR3: CASSYSGQGQTEAFF

J: TRBJ2-1
length: 15
V: TRBV6-4
size: .
D: TRBD1
DNA: TGTGCCAGCAGACCCCCGGGACAGGACTACAATGAGCAGTTCTTC
CDR3: CASRPPGQDYNEQFF

J: TRBJ2-7
length: 14
V: TRBV5-1
size: few
D: .
DNA: TGCGCCAGCAGCTTGTTTGGGAGAGACTACGAGCAGTACTTC
CDR3: CASSLFGRDYEQYF

J: TRBJ2-7
length: 12
V: TRBV12-3/TRBV12-4
size: .
D: .
DNA: TGTGCCAGCAGCCCTATAGGCTACGAGCAGTACTTC
CDR3: CASSPIGYEQYF

J: TRBJ1-6
length: 15
V: TRBV5-6
size: .
D: .
DNA: TGTGCCAGCAGTCGAATAGACAGGTTAAATTCACCCCTCCACTTT
CDR3: CASSRIDRLNSPLHF

J: TRBJ2-1
length: 14
V: TRBV19
size: few
D: .
DNA: TGTGCCAGTAGTAGCCCTTCAATTAGAAATGAGCAGTTCTTC
CDR3: CASSSPSIRNEQFF

J: TRBJ2-5
length: 14
V: TRBV7-2
size: few
D: .
DNA: TGTGCCCAAGGCCCCCAGCGGATACAAGAGACCCAGTACTTC
CDR3: CAQGPQRIQETQYF

J: TRBJ2-2
length: 16
V: TRBV6-2/TRBV6-3
size: .
D: TRBD1
DNA: TGTGCCAGTCAACCCCCGACAGGGAAGTTCACCGGGGAGCTGTTTTTT
CDR3: CASQPPTGKFTGELFF

J: TRBJ2-4
length: 14
V: TRBV28
size: few
D: .
DNA: TGTGCCAGCAGTCAATATGGAGCCAAAAACATTCAGTACTTC
CDR3: CASSQYGAKNIQYF

J: TRBJ2-7
length: 15
V: TRBV11-3
size: few
D: TRBD2
DNA: TGTGCCAGCAGCCTGACTAGCGGGAGGGATTACGAGCAGTACTTC
CDR3: CASSLTSGRDYEQYF

J: TRBJ2-5
length: 10
V: TRBV29-1
size: few
D: .
DNA: TGCAGCGTCGTCCCGGAGACCCAGTACTTC
CDR3: CSVVPETQYF

J: TRBJ2-5
length: 13
V: TRBV12-3/TRBV12-4
size: .
D: .
DNA: TGTGCCAGCGGTTTAGCACAGGGAGAGACCCAGTACTTC
CDR3: CASGLAQGETQYF

J: TRBJ1-2
length: 14
V: TRBV20-1
size: .
D: TRBD1
DNA: TGCAGTGCTAGGGGAAGGACAGGTTCCTATGGCTACACCTTC
CDR3: CSARGRTGSYGYTF

J: TRBJ2-1
length: 17
V: TRBV20-1
size: many
D: TRBD1
DNA: TGCAGTGCTAGACACCCTCCCACAGGGGGCGCGTCCGATGAGCAGTTCTTC
CDR3: CSARHPPTGGASDEQFF

J: TRBJ2-3
length: 12
V: TRBV29-1
size: many
D: .
DNA: TGCAGCGTTAGGAGGAGCACAGATACGCAGTATTTT
CDR3: CSVRRSTDTQYF

J: TRBJ2-5
length: 15
V: TRBV5-1
size: .
D: .
DNA: TGCGCCAGCAGCTTGGCCCCAGGTGTACGAGAGACCCAGTACTTC
CDR3: CASSLAPGVRETQYF

J: TRBJ1-5
length: 16
V: TRBV27
size: .
D: .
DNA: TGTGCCAGCAGTCCCCATGGGAGGGCGAGCAATCAGCCCCAGCATTTT
CDR3: CASSPHGRASNQPQHF

J: TRBJ2-3
length: 15
V: TRBV7-2
size: few
D: .
DNA: TGTGCCAGCACCCTCAGGGGGGGGAGCCCAGATACGCAGTATTTT
CDR3: CASTLRGGSPDTQYF

J: TRBJ2-7
length: 15
V: TRBV7-8
size: .
D: TRBD1
DNA: TGTGCCAGCAGCCCCGGACAGGGGTCGAGCTACGAGCAGTACTTC
CDR3: CASSPGQGSSYEQYF

J: TRBJ2-1
length: 14
V: TRBV7-6
size: .
D: .
DNA: TGTGCCAGCAGCCTTCGGACAAACTACAATGAGCAGTTCTTC
CDR3: CASSLRTNYNEQFF

J: TRBJ2-4
length: 15
V: TRBV20-1
size: .
D: .
DNA: TGCAGTGCTAGCTCGGGGAATCTAGCCAAAAACATTCAGTACTTC
CDR3: CSASSGNLAKNIQYF

J: TRBJ1-5
length: 15
V: TRBV7-2
size: few
D: .
DNA: TGTGCCAGCAGCTTAGCGGGTCAGCTTTATCAGCCCCAGCATTTT
CDR3: CASSLAGQLYQPQHF

J: TRBJ1-1
length: 14
V: TRBV10-3
size: many
D: .
DNA: TGTGCCATCAGTGACGGGGGACCCAACACTGAAGCTTTCTTT
CDR3: CAISDGGPNTEAFF

J: TRBJ2-2
length: 16
V: TRBV7-9
size: few
D: .
DNA: TGTGCCAGCAGCCTGCCCAGGGGAGTAGACACCGGGGAGCTGTTTTTT
CDR3: CASSLPRGVDTGELFF

J: TRBJ1-1
length: 16
V: TRBV20-1
size: few
D: TRBD1
DNA: TGCAGTGCGGAGGCGATCTGGACAGGTCTGAACACTGAAGCTTTCTTT
CDR3: CSAEAIWTGLNTEAFF

J: TRBJ2-2
length: 14
V: TRBV11-3
size: few
D: .
DNA: TGTGCCAGCAGCACAGGTAGCGGCACCGGGGAGCTGTTTTTT
CDR3: CASSTGSGTGELFF

J: TRBJ2-5
length: 16
V: TRBV7-3
size: .
D: .
DNA: TGTGCCAGCAGCCCCGAGCTGGGCGGGAACCAAGAGACCCAGTACTTC
CDR3: CASSPELGGNQETQYF

J: TRBJ2-7
length: 15
V: TRBV4-1
size: .
D: TRBD1
DNA: TGCGCCAGCAGCCCGGGGACAGGGCTAACCTACGAGCAGTACTTC
CDR3: CASSPGTGLTYEQYF

J: TRBJ1-2
length: 14
V: TRBV12-3/TRBV12-4
size: .
D: TRBD1
DNA: TGTGCCAGCAGCTGGGACAGGAGAGTTGATGGCTACACCTTC
CDR3: CASSWDRRVDGYTF

J: TRBJ2-3
length: 12
V: TRBV9
size: .
D: .
DNA: TGTGCCAGCAGCGGTCCGACAGATACGCAGTATTTT
CDR3: CASSGPTDTQYF

J: TRBJ2-5
length: 14
V: TRBV6-5
size: .
D: TRBD2
DNA: TGTGCCAGCAGTTACCGCCGGGGGGGGGAGACCCAGTACTTC
CDR3: CASSYRRGGETQYF

J: TRBJ2-7
length: 15
V: TRBV6-5
size: .
D: TRBD1
DNA: TGTGCCAGCAGTTACACGGGACAGGGGTCCTACGAGCAGTACTTC
CDR3: CASSYTGQGSYEQYF

J: TRBJ2-1
length: 18
V: TRBV10-3
size: few
D: .
DNA: TGTGCCATCAGTTTATGGACAGGTCGTTGGCGGGACTACAATGAGCAGTTCTTC
CDR3: CAISLWTGRWRDYNEQFF

J: TRBJ1-5
length: 15
V: TRBV28
size: few
D: TRBD1
DNA: TGTGCCAGCAGTCACAGACAGGGGAAGAGTCAGCCCCAGCATTTT
CDR3: CASSHRQGKSQPQHF

J: TRBJ1-1
length: 13
V: TRBV20-1
size: many
D: .
DNA: TGCAGTGCTAGAAGGGGCCTGAACACTGAAGCTTTCTTT
CDR3: CSARRGLNTEAFF

J: TRBJ2-5
length: 13
V: TRBV5-5
size: few
D: .
DNA: TGTGCCAGCAGCTTGTGGGCAGAGGAGACCCAGTACTTC
CDR3: CASSLWAEETQYF

J: TRBJ1-1
length: 15
V: TRBV5-1
size: .
D: TRBD1
DNA: TGCGCCAGCAGCTTGGTTGGACAGGGGATCACTGAAGCTTTCTTT
CDR3: CASSLVGQGITEAFF

J: TRBJ1-2
length: 16
V: TRBV18
size: .
D: .
DNA: TGTGCCAGCTCACCGCACGCCAGGGGCTCACCGTATGGCTACACCTTC
CDR3: CASSPHARGSPYGYTF